This T cell receptor (beta chain) was identified in a study of radiotherapy plus CTLA-4 blockade in lung cancer. This clone was seen once. What it binds is unknown. General study findings and limits: An expansion of tumor-derived TCR clones occurred in blood after radiotherapy plus ipilimumab.

The data were produced by immunoSEQ multiplex PCR, yet TCRdb's version contains in-frame clones alone and is incomplete. This repertoire shows roughly 54,000 clones, 70% to 85% found once; its top ten account for 3.2%. This receptor was obtained from a human donor with non-small cell lung cancer who had a partial response to radiotherapy plus ipilimumab. Sample: peripheral blood, taken from a patient treated with radiotherapy plus ipilimumab.

CDR3 bases: TGCGCCAGCGGCCACGGACCTCTGGAGGGGGAGACCCAGTACTTC. It translates to CASGHGPLEGETQYF. The V gene is TRBV5-1, the J gene TRBJ2-5; D might be TRBD2 (6 bases). V was pared by 7 bases and J by 5 bases, with 21 bases between. Germline V gene sequence: CDR1 SGHRS, CDR2 YFSETQ. The CDR3 consists of 15 residues.